The clone carrying this T cell receptor (beta chain) appeared many times. Specified time point: newly diagnosed GD, antithyroid drugs for less than 3 months. Isolated PBMC RNA provided the starting material for the TCR library. The sample originates from a study of regulatory T cells in long-lasting Graves disease. Study-wide context: Those Graves' patients who were newly diagnosed had been on antithyroid drugs under 3 months.

The CDR3 extends over 16 amino acids. V was clipped by 0 bases and J by 2 bases; unmatched bases: 8. Germline assignment: CDR1 GTSNPN and CDR2 SVGIG (reference sequence). TCR beta libraries were built with iRepertoire HTBI primers and Arm-PCR of CDR3 regions. TCRdb itself ran the multiplex PCR reads through MiXCR, one entry per CDR3 protein. The sample lists about 540,000 distinct CDR3 sequences, roughly 14% occurring once. This same sample was also taken into another study, of T cells in Graves' hyperthyroidism and ophthalmopathy.

V and J are TRBV30 and TRBJ2-7, with 9 bases fitting TRBD2. The clonotype comes from a man younger than 40 with Graves disease. The source was peripheral blood mononuclear cells (PBMCs), collected at new diagnosis, from a patient treated with antithyroid drugs. In DNA, the CDR3 is TGTGCCTGGAGTGTATGGTCTCCTAGCGGGACCTACGAGCAGTACTTC. Translating gives CAWSVWSPSGTYEQYF. Supplemented by reference TRBV30 and TRBJ2-7, the full variable domain reads SQTIHQWPATLVQPVGSPLSLECTVEGTSNPNLYWYRQAAGRGLQLLFYSVGIGQISSEVPQNLSASRPQDRQFILSSKKLLLSDSGFYLCAWSVWSPSGTYEQYFGPGTRLTVT.